The 5 T cell receptor beta chains reported below all come from one sample, sequenced in a study of read filtering for tumor transcriptome and immune sequencing. From roughly 400 ng of RNA, a library with molecular barcoded alpha/delta and beta/gamma adaptors was made. MiXCR, run by TCRdb on the reads, gives a single entry per CDR3 protein. The profile shows over 45,000 distinct CDR3 sequences, approximately 12% of them singletons. Sequencing was carried out using a population of CD138-negative cells sorted from bone marrow. The receptors were sampled from a donor aged 40 or older with multiple myeloma.

On this clonotype: This may be a read error: a much more frequent sequence differs by one nucleotide. This chain links TRBV7-9 with TRBJ2-7; possible D gene TRBD2, 6 bases. CDR3 length: 15 amino acids. V lost 5 bases, J lost 0 bases, and 14 bases lay in between. Germline-derived CDR1 and CDR2 are SEHNR and FQNEAQ (reference sequence). Here the CDR3 DNA reads TGTGCCAGCAGCGGTCCGGGAGTGAGCTCCTACGAGCAGTACTTC. It codes for CASSGPGVSSYEQYF. The variable domain in full, completed from reference TRBV7-9 and TRBJ2-7, reads DTGVSQNPRHKITKRGQNVTFRCDPISEHNRLYWYRQTLGQGPEFLTYFQNEAQLEKSRLLSDRFSAERPKGSFSTLEIQRTEQGDSAMYLCASSGPGVSSYEQYFGPGTRLTVT.

For this clonotype: This may stem from a read error, because a much larger clone lies one nucleotide away. The chain carries TRBV19 and TRBJ2-5; unclear D gene. Germline V gene sequence: CDR1 LNHDA, CDR2 SQIVND (reference sequence). The CDR3 totals 11 residues. CDR3 protein: CASSKQETQDF. The CDR3 coding sequence is TGTGCCAGTAGTAAACAAGAGACCCAGGACTTC.

This clonotype was detected ten times or more. CDR3: CASSLGGTVPSGYTF. The DNA of the CDR3 is TGTGCCAGCAGCTTAGGCGGGACAGTGCCTTCTGGCTACACCTTC. The chain has TRBV7-2 and TRBJ1-2; 7 nucleotides line up with TRBD1. The CDR3 has 15 amino acids. Germline CDR1 reads SGHTA; CDR2 reads FQGNSA. Trimming took 1 base from V and 7 from J; bases not matched to a gene: 9.

This clonotype came up a few times. V is TRBV7-2 and J is TRBJ1-5; a possible D gene is TRBD1 (5 bases). CDR1 is SGHTA and CDR2 is FQGNSA in the germline V gene. V shed 2 bases and J shed 3 bases, with 14 bases lying between them. This CDR3 spans 16 amino acids. The CDR3 region has the DNA TGTGCCAGCAGCTTATTGGGCGGCAGGGACAATCAGCCCCAGCATTTT. Encoded protein: CASSLLGGRDNQPQHF.

On this clonotype itself: A far larger clone is one base from this, pointing to a likely read error. The chain employs TRBV7-2 and TRBJ2-6, with D maybe TRBD2 (6 bases). The length of the CDR3 is 17 residues. Germline CDR1 SGHTA, CDR2 FQGNSA. This CDR3 reads CACSLGGPLSGANVLTF. In DNA form, the CDR3 reads TGTGCCTGCAGCTTGGGGGGACCTCTTTCTGGGGCCAACGTCCTGACTTTC.